The 6 T cell receptor beta chains presented below share a single source sample, sequenced in a study of blood T cell repertoires in COVID-19 (dated by TCRdb to the early 2020s). Libraries came from the immunoSEQ multiplex PCR assay. TCRdb's version of the immuneACCESS table is confined to in-frame rearrangements and falls short of the full clone set. An unresolved V gene accounts for under half of the shortfall where checked; the remainder is of unknown origin. This sample is represented by around 310,000 clones; around nine tenths of them were singletons. The top ten clones comprise approximately 9.8% of the sample. The sample was PBMCs or T cells enriched from blood (not recorded which). These TCRs come from a middle-aged woman who had recovered from COVID-19.

The chain recombines TRBV11-1 with TRBJ1-1, with a possible D match to TRBD1 (6 bases). Germline V gene lookup returns CDR1 SGHAT and CDR2 FQDESV (reference sequence). The CDR3 extends over 14 amino acids. V was clipped by 5 bases and J by 7 bases, with 17 bases between them. CDR3 sequence reads: CASSLPGGAFEAFF. CDR3 bases: TGTGCCAGCAGCCTTCCGGGGGGGGCCTTTGAAGCTTTCTTT.

The V and J genes are TRBV9 and TRBJ2-3, with 12 bases that match TRBD2. Germline V gene lookup returns CDR1 SGDLS and CDR2 YYNGEE. The CDR3 has 16 residues. The trim removed 4 bases at V and 1 base at J, leaving 4 bases unmatched. CDR3 sequence reads: CASSRASGGGTDTQYF. The CDR3 DNA reads TGTGCCAGCAGCAGAGCTAGCGGGGGGGGCACAGATACGCAGTATTTT.

The chain employs TRBV24-1 and TRBJ2-1, with 11 bases aligning to TRBD2. Germline CDR1 reads KGHDR; CDR2 reads SFDVKD. Trimming cost V 5 bases and J 3 bases; bases outside gene matches: 2. This CDR3 has 15 residues. Here the CDR3 DNA reads TGTGCCACCAGTGGAACTAGCGGGGGCTACAATGAGCAGTTCTTC. The encoded protein is CATSGTSGGYNEQFF.

The chain carries TRBV18 and TRBJ1-5, with D tentatively TRBD1 (5 bases). The CDR3 loop spans 12 amino acids. The germline V and J ends were trimmed by 5 bases and 4 bases, with 6 bases remaining between them. Germline V gives CDR1 KGHSH, CDR2 LQKENI. The CDR3: CASSGGNQPQHF. CDR3 nucleotides: TGTGCCAGCTCAGGGGGGAATCAGCCCCAGCATTTT.

The CDR3 loop reads CASQGRAYEQYF. For the CDR3, the DNA is TGTGCCAGCCAGGGCCGTGCGTACGAGCAGTACTTC. V is TRBV28 and J is TRBJ2-7, with a possible D match to TRBD1 (5 bases). V was cut by 8 bases and J by 4 bases, with 12 bases left in between. The CDR3 spans 12 residues. CDR1 and CDR2 from the germline V gene are MDHEN and SYDVKM. The full variable domain, completed using reference TRBV28 and TRBJ2-7, is DVKVTQSSRYLVKRTGEKVFLECVQDMDHENMFWYRQDPGLGLRLIYFSYDVKMKEKGDIPEGYSVSREKKERFSLILESASTNQTSMYLCASQGRAYEQYFGPGTRLTVT.

V gene TRBV11-2 combines with J gene TRBJ2-7; D perhaps matches TRBD2 (6 bases). Germline V gene lookup returns CDR1 SGHAT and CDR2 FQNNGV. The length of the CDR3 is 15 residues. Trimming shortened V by 6 bases and J by 0 bases, and 15 bases separated the two germline ends. As DNA, the CDR3 is TGTGCCAGCAGTCGTGCGGGACTGAACTCCTACGAGCAGTACTTC. Translation: CASSRAGLNSYEQYF. Filled out from reference TRBV11-2 and TRBJ2-7, the complete variable domain reads EAGVAQSPRYKIIEKRQSVAFWCNPISGHATLYWYQQILGQGPKLLIQFQNNGVVDDSQLPKDRFSAERLKGVDSTLKIQPAKLEDSAVYLCASSRAGLNSYEQYFGPGTRLTVT.